The sequence of this T cell receptor (beta chain) was determined in a study of blood T cells in healthy people across ages. Study conclusions and caveats: No conclusive comparison of naive versus antigen-experienced cells was possible with unsorted PBMCs. Total diversity from one million sequenced T cells was likely underestimated.

Per germline, CDR1 LGHNA and CDR2 YNFKEQ. CDR3 size: 15 residues. The J segment lost 6 bases and the V segment lost 3 bases, leaving 7 bases of the junction unmatched. Peripheral blood from each donor was collected in a volume of 8 to 10 milliliters. Comments on this clonotype: Its antigen is unknown.

Next came a second PCR, run for 7 to 11 cycles, which used a sample-barcoded 5' primer along with a J-beta primer mix. TCRdb fed the 5' RACE reads into MiXCR, producing one record per CDR3 protein. The sample records under 2 million distinct CDR3 sequences, roughly 32% being singletons. Sequenced: blood. V is TRBV4-2 and J is TRBJ1-2, with TRBD1 matching 10 bases. The clonotype was recovered from a young woman in good health. CDR3 amino acids: CASSHPGQGIDGYTF. The CDR3 bases are TGTGCCAGCAGCCACCCGGGACAGGGGATTGATGGCTACACCTTC.